A selection of T cell receptor beta chains follows, all from one sample in a study of T cell responses to AZD1222 COVID-19 vaccine. TCRdb's table, derived via immunoSEQ multiplex PCR, lists solely in-frame clones and lacks some. Here the sample spans some 100,000 clones, 80% to 90% being singletons. The sequenced sample was peripheral blood, obtained 28 days after the second AZD1222 dose. The receptors were gathered from an adult who received the AZD1222 COVID-19 vaccine. CDR3s include the opening cysteine and the closing phenylalanine or tryptophan. The D gene is left open where the match is weak. Rows may omit the clone size; those that give it use once, few, many or a size class.

>.|TRBV6-5|TRBD1|TRBJ1-1
TGTGCCAGCAGAACTGGGACAGGGGGCCGAGCTTTCTTT
CASRTGTGGRAFF
>.|TRBV7-9|TRBD1|TRBJ1-2
TGTGCCAGCAGCTTGTCCGGACAGGGAAAAAACTATGGCTACACCTTC
CASSLSGQGKNYGYTF
>once|TRBV4-3|TRBD2|TRBJ2-5
TGCGCCAGCAGCCGGGGGACGGGAGGATTCCAAGAGACCCAGTACTTC
CASSRGTGGFQETQYF
>few|TRBV27|.|TRBJ2-7
TGTGCCAGCAGTTTGGGGGAAGGGGCCTACGAGCAGTACTTC
CASSLGEGAYEQYF
>.|TRBV18|TRBD1|TRBJ1-2
TGTGCCAGCTCACCCGGGGGACAGGGTAGCGGCTACACCTTC
CASSPGGQGSGYTF
>few|TRBV5-1|.|TRBJ2-7
TGCGCCAGCAGCGTATGGACGGGCTCCTACGAGCAGTACTTC
CASSVWTGSYEQYF
>.|TRBV4-1|.|TRBJ2-1
TGCGCCAGCAGAAAGCCAGGTCAGCGATACAATGAGCAGTTCTTC
CASRKPGQRYNEQFF
>.|TRBV5-1|TRBD1|TRBJ2-7
TGCGCCAGCACCCTTACTGGGACAGGGGAAGGCGAGCAGTACTTC
CASTLTGTGEGEQYF
>.|TRBV5-4|.|TRBJ1-6
TGTGCCAGCAGCTTGGGTACAGGTTATAATTCACCCCTCCACTTT
CASSLGTGYNSPLHF
>.|TRBV6-5|.|TRBJ2-7
TGTGCCAGCAGTCCTTCGTTTTTGCCTACCTACGAGCAGTACTTC
CASSPSFLPTYEQYF
>once|TRBV5-4|.|TRBJ1-2
TGTGCCAGCAGCTTGTCCGGCGTCTTCTATGGCTACACCTTC
CASSLSGVFYGYTF
>.|TRBV2|.|TRBJ1-4
TGTGCCAGCAGGATCAACGGGAGGTTGAATGAAAAACTGTTTTTT
CASRINGRLNEKLFF
>.|TRBV6-4|.|TRBJ1-2
TGTGCCAGCAGTGACATCGGGGGATATGGCTACACCTTC
CASSDIGGYGYTF
>.|TRBV3-1/TRBV3-2|.|TRBJ2-7
TGTGCCAGCAGCCAAGCCGGCGGTAGCTCCTACGAGCAGTACTTC
CASSQAGGSSYEQYF
>.|TRBV9|.|TRBJ2-3
TGTGCCAGCAGCGTAGACCCGACAGGCACGCAGTATTTT
CASSVDPTGTQYF
>.|TRBV7-9|.|TRBJ2-3
TGTGCCAGCAGCGGGCCTCTTAGCGGAAGCACAGATACGCAGTATTTT
CASSGPLSGSTDTQYF
>.|TRBV7-8|.|TRBJ1-5
TGTGCCAGCAGCCCTCCGGGCAGGTCAAGGAATCAGCCCCAGCATTTT
CASSPPGRSRNQPQHF
>.|TRBV7-9|.|TRBJ1-2
TGTGCCAGCAGCTTAGCTGGGGGGAATGGCTACACCTTC
CASSLAGGNGYTF
>.|TRBV28|.|TRBJ1-5
TGTGCCAGCAGTTACCACAGGCCGAGCAATCAGCCCCAGCATTTT
CASSYHRPSNQPQHF
>.|TRBV2|TRBD1|TRBJ1-2
TGTGCCAGCAGAACCGGACAGGGAAGCTATGGCTACACCTTC
CASRTGQGSYGYTF
>.|TRBV5-6|.|TRBJ1-6
TGTGCCAGCAGTCCCCATCCCTCCTATAATTCACCCCTCCACTTT
CASSPHPSYNSPLHF
>.|TRBV28|.|TRBJ1-2
TGTGCCAGTTCCCTGCTTGGCTATGGCTACACCTTC
CASSLLGYGYTF
>.|TRBV18|.|TRBJ1-3
TGTGCCAGCCACCGAGGCCCCGGAAACACCATATATTTT
CASHRGPGNTIYF
>.|TRBV9|.|TRBJ2-7
TGTGCCAGCAGCCCCAGCGGATACGAGCAGTACTTC
CASSPSGYEQYF
>.|TRBV28|.|TRBJ1-1
TGTGCCAGCAGGACCGGGACACCGAACACTGAAGCTTTCTTT
CASRTGTPNTEAFF
>.|TRBV30|.|TRBJ2-3
TGTGCCTGGAGTGTAGGGGTCAGCACAGATACGCAGTATTTT
CAWSVGVSTDTQYF
>.|TRBV4-1|TRBD1|TRBJ1-3
TGCGCCAGCAGCCTTATCACCGGGACAGGGCGTTACACCATATATTTT
CASSLITGTGRYTIYF
>.|TRBV3-1/TRBV3-2|TRBD2|TRBJ2-3
TGTGCCAGCAGCCAAGGGCTAGCGGGGGGAGATACGCAGTATTTT
CASSQGLAGGDTQYF
>.|TRBV9|TRBD2|TRBJ2-3
TGTGCCAGCAGCGTAGGCGGTAGCGGGGGGATAGATACGCAGTATTTT
CASSVGGSGGIDTQYF
>.|TRBV4-1|TRBD1|TRBJ1-6
TGCGCCAGCAGCGAATCTGACAGGGGAGGTTATAATTCACCCCTCCACTTT
CASSESDRGGYNSPLHF
>.|TRBV28|.|TRBJ2-7
TGTGCCAGCAGTTTACGGGGGGCCCGCGGCGAGCAGTACTTC
CASSLRGARGEQYF
>.|TRBV6-5|.|TRBJ1-2
TGTGCCAGCAGGGCTGTCGCCGGGACATACTATGGCTACACCTTC
CASRAVAGTYYGYTF
>once|TRBV4-1|.|TRBJ1-4
TGCGCCAGCAGCCAAGAAAGGCTTGAAAAACTGTTTTTT
CASSQERLEKLFF
>few|TRBV5-1|TRBD2|TRBJ2-2
TGCGCCAGCAGCTCCCCGGGACTAGCGGGAGTCGGTGGCGCCGGGGAGCTGTTTTTT
CASSSPGLAGVGGAGELFF
>.|TRBV7-9|TRBD2|TRBJ2-3
TGTGCCAGCAGCTACCAAAGTAGCGGGGGGGCCAGAGATACGCAGTATTTT
CASSYQSSGGARDTQYF
>.|TRBV9|.|TRBJ2-4
TGTGCCAGCAGCCAGGGAGGTTCGGGGAACATTCAGTACTTC
CASSQGGSGNIQYF
>.|TRBV3-1/TRBV3-2|.|TRBJ1-1
TGTGCCAGCAGCCACAGGGTGGCTGAAGCTTTCTTT
CASSHRVAEAFF
>.|TRBV13|TRBD1|TRBJ2-5
TGTGCCAGCAGCTTGTTTGGGTTCCGGACAGGGGGATACTTC
CASSLFGFRTGGYF
>.|TRBV19|.|TRBJ1-5
TGTGCCAGTAGTATGGGTCGGGTAACCGGGATGAGCAATCAGCCCCAGCATTTT
CASSMGRVTGMSNQPQHF
>.|TRBV13|TRBD2|TRBJ2-5
TGTGCCAGCAGCTTAAAAGCGGGAGCAGAGACCCAGTACTTC
CASSLKAGAETQYF